This section outlines one T cell receptor beta chain sequence together with its context. Germline CDR1 and CDR2: LGHNA and YNFKEQ. V lost 7 bases to trimming and J lost 4 bases; unmatched junction nucleotides: 7. The CDR3 runs 15 residues. This entry is derived from a study of T cell changes during pregnancy in multiple sclerosis. Sequencing used immunoSEQ multiplex PCR; TCRdb keeps in-frame clones, though not all of them. The sample has just under 40,000 clones; roughly nine tenths are singletons. Here the sequenced sample was CD4+ T cells from peripheral blood mononuclear cells, taken in the first trimester of pregnancy. The origin of this receptor is a female donor in good health, enrolled as a control in a pregnancy study. J is TRBJ2-2 and V is TRBV4-2, with 9 bases matching TRBD2. The CDR3 nucleotides read TGTGCCAGCATGTCGGGGACTAGCAGCACCGGGGAGCTGTTTTTT. Translated: CASMSGTSSTGELFF.